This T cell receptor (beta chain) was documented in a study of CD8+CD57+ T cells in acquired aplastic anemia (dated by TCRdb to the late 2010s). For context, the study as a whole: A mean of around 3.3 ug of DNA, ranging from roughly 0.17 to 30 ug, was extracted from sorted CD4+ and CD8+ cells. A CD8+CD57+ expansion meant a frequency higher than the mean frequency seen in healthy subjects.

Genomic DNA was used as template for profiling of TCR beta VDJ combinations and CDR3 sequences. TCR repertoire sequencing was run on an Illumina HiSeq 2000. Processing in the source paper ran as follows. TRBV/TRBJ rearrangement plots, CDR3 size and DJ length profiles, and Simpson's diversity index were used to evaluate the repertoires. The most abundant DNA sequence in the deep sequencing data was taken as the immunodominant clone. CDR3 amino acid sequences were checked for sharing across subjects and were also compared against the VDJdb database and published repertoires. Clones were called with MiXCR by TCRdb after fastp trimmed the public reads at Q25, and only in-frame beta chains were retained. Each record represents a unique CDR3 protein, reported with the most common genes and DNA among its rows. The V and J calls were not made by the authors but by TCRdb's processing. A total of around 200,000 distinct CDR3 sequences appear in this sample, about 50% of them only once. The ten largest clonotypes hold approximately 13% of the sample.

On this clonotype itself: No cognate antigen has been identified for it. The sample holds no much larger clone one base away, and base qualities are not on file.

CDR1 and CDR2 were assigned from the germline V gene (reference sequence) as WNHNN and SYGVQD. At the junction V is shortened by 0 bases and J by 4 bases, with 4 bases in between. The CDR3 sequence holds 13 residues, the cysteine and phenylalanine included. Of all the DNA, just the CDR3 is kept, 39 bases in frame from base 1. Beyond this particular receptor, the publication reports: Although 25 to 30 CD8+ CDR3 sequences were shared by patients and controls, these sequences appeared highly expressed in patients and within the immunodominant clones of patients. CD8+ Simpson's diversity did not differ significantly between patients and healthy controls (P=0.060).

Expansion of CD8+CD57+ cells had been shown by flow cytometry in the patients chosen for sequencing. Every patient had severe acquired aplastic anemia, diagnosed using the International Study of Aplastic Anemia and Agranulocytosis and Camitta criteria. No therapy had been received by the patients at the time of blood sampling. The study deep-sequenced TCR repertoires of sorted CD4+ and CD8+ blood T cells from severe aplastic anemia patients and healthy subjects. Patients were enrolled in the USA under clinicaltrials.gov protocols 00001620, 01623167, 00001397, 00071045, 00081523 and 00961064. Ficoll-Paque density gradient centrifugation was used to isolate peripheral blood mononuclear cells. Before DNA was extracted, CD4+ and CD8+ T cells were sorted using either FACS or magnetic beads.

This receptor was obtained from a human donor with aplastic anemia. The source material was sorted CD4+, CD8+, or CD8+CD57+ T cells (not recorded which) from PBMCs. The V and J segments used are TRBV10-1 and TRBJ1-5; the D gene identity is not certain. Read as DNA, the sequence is TGCGCCAGCAGTGAGTCATGGAATCAGCCCCAGCATTTT. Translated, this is CASSESWNQPQHF.